This T cell receptor beta chain was found in a study of chemoradiotherapy in HPV16-positive cancers. Generated by immunoSEQ multiplex PCR, the TCRdb table keeps only in-frame clones and is missing some. The repertoire holds some 25,000 clones, roughly nine tenths seen once, with 20% to 25% in the top ten. In germline, CDR1 is LNHNV, CDR2 YYDKDF (reference sequence). Trimming took off 0 bases at V and 1 base at J, with 12 bases between the two ends. CDR3 length: 16 amino acids. V is TRBV15 and J is TRBJ1-2, with no clear D. The source of this sequence is a human donor with HPV-associated anogenital cancer. The material was blood, obtained from a patient who underwent chemoradiotherapy. The CDR3 sequence: CATSRDRAALNYGYTF. CDR3 coding DNA: TGTGCCACCAGCAGAGATCGGGCAGCCCTTAACTATGGCTACACCTTC.